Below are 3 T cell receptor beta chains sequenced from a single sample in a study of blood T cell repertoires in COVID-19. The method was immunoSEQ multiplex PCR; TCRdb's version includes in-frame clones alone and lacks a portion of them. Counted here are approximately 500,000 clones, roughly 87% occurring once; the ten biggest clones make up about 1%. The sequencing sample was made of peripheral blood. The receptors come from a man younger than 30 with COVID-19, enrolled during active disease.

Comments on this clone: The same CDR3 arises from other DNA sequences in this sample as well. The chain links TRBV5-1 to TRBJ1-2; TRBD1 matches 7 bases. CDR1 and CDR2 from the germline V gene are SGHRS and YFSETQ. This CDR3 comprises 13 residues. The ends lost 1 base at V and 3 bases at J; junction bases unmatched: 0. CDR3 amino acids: CASSLQGDYGYTF. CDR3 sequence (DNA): TGCGCCAGCAGCTTGCAGGGGGACTATGGCTACACCTTC.

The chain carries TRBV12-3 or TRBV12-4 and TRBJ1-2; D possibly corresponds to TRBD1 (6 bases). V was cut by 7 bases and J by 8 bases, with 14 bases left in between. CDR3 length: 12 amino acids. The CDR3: CASTSGVRGYTF. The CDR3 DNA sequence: TGTGCCAGCACATCAGGGGTACGGGGCTACACCTTC.

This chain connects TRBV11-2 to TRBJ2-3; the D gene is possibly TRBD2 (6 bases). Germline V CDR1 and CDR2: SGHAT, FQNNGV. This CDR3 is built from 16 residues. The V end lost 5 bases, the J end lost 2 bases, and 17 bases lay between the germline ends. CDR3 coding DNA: TGTGCCAGCAGCCCCCAGTTGTGGGGGGACACAGATACGCAGTATTTT. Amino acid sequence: CASSPQLWGDTDTQYF.